This T cell receptor (beta chain) came from a study of blood T cells in healthy people across ages. Trimming removed 4 bases from V and 3 bases from J; junction bases left unmatched: 3. Germline-derived CDR1 and CDR2 are DFQATT and SNEGSKA (reference sequence). CDR3 length equals 14 residues. The authors ran a second PCR of roughly 6 to 12 cycles using a sample-barcoded 5' primer and a J-beta primer mix. TCRdb re-analysed the 5' RACE reads in MiXCR, keeping a single row per CDR3 protein. The sample contains more than 650,000 distinct CDR3 sequences, more than 25% of which appear only once. This clonotype was found a few times. The same sample was also used in a study of T cells of mothers and their children. Per that study: The donors comprised about 6 children and their three healthy Caucasian mothers. It was observed that no persistent microchimeric T cell clones could be detected.

The source material was blood. This clonotype originated in a boy aged 5-17 years in good health. The V and J genes are TRBV20-1 and TRBJ2-3; TRBD2 agrees at 11 bases. CDR3 sequence reads: CSAIAGGVTDTQYF. The CDR3 coding sequence is TGCAGTGCTATAGCGGGGGGGGTGACAGATACGCAGTATTTT.